The present TCR beta chain was sequenced within a study of Ad26.COV2.S vaccination and SARS-CoV-2 variants listed by TCRdb under 2021. Background for the entire study: Donors in the vaccine arm were drawn from COV1001, a multicentre, randomized, double-blind, placebo-controlled phase I-IIa trial testing Ad26.COV2.S in healthy adults. Dosing of Ad26.COV2.S was intramuscular, at either 5x10^10 or 1x10^11 viral particles, delivered as one shot or as two shots spaced 56 days apart. Sequencing of the TCRbeta repertoire served to evaluate the specificity and breadth of SARS-CoV-2-reactive T cell receptors following Ad26.COV2.S vaccination. A total of some 30 samples were included in the TCR-sequenced set, comprising some 20 Ad26.COV2.S vaccine recipients, 5 placebo recipients and 8 SARS-CoV-2 convalescent individuals. Trial participants were randomized into five groups of five: low-dose or high-dose Ad26.COV2.S given once or twice, or placebo on both occasions. Investigators remained blinded to trial group allocation during experiments and outcome assessment.

Trimming takes 5 bases from V and 5 bases from J, and the germline ends sit 10 bases apart. The CDR3 spans 13 residues, from the cysteine through the phenylalanine. Only the CDR3 DNA is retained, 39 bases long and in frame from the first base. The CDR1 and CDR2 encoded by the germline V gene are SGHTA and FQGNSA. Findings and caveats that apply to the study as a whole: Vaccine and placebo recipients had similar non-spike TCR breadth, a finding consistent with the vaccine containing only spike. After vaccination, substantial breadth of spike-specific CD8+ and CD4+ T cell responses was reported. The study lacked the statistical power to compare responses across vaccine doses or regimens. According to the authors, total T cell responses may have been underestimated by the TCR breadth and depth analyses. Compared with placebo recipients, Ad26.COV2.S recipients showed higher spike-specific TCR breadth (P = 0.0014).

The intended sense of this specimen's treatment or condition label: around 19 received Ad26.COV2.S at low or high dose, single or two shots; about 5 received placebo; per-sample allocation not given. Repertoires of vaccine and placebo recipients were sequenced from samples collected on day 63 after the first injection. Between 29 July and 7 August 2020, Cohort 1b enrolled 20 to 30 adults aged 18-55 years at one site in Boston, USA. As a vaccine, Ad26.COV2.S was a replication-incompetent adenovirus type 26 vector that expressed a prefusion-stabilized SARS-CoV-2 spike protein derived from the original Wuhan strain. About this clone itself: The antigen it recognizes is unknown. No qualities accompany the bases; no much larger clone lies one base away.

The immunoSEQ Assay was used to sequence TCRbeta CDR3 regions. After extraction, genomic DNA underwent amplification by bias-controlled multiplex PCR, followed by high-throughput sequencing. On the authors' methods: To quantify the absolute abundance of every unique TCRbeta CDR3 region, sequences were collapsed and filtered. Usable DNA was measured by amplifying reference genes present in all nucleated cells, and TCRbeta template counts were normalized to that usable DNA to estimate T cell fraction. Repertoire TCRs were annotated as SARS-CoV-2-specific by exact matching of V gene, CDR3 amino acid sequence and J gene to a known reactive TCR set. MIRA supplied the reference SARS-CoV-2 TCR set, which was filtered for enrichment in COVID-19-positive ImmuneCODE repertoires so that public or cross-reactive TCRs were removed. Based on the MIRA antigens, annotated TCRs were further analysed at the level of specific ORF or position within ORF. Depth was the summed frequency of annotated unique rearrangements, while breadth was defined as annotated unique rearrangements over total unique productive rearrangements. TCR breadth was compared between groups using two-sided Wilcoxon rank-sum tests. Sourced from immuneACCESS, this table was stored by TCRdb with only in-frame sequences that have V and J called. A share of the clones is absent; for the studies checked, an unresolved V gene accounts for under half, and the remainder has no known explanation. For V, J and clone size, that table is used; D and trimming come from the DNA. The sample table contains 350,000 to 550,000 clones; only one count was recorded for 80% to 90% of them. The ten largest account for just over 2.5% of the sample.

The receptor comes from a person aged 18-65 years who received the Ad26.COV2.S COVID-19 vaccine or a placebo. This chain is built from TRBV7-2 and TRBJ2-1; no D gene call is confident. The material sequenced was peripheral blood, taken in a trial of Ad26.COV2.S vaccine versus placebo. At the DNA level, the sequence is TGTGCCAGCAGCCAACAACCTAACAATGAGCAGTTCTTC. Translated, it gives CASSQQPNNEQFF.